The 30 T cell receptor beta chains below come from one sample, sequenced in a study of T cell changes during pregnancy in multiple sclerosis. TCRdb keeps only in-frame clones here, not all; method: immunoSEQ multiplex PCR. Here the sample spans about 36,000 clones, 93% being singletons. The material sequenced was CD4+ T cells from peripheral blood mononuclear cells, taken in the first trimester of pregnancy. The receptor set was obtained from a female donor with multiple sclerosis, enrolled in a pregnancy study.

The chain employs TRBV7-3 and TRBJ1-6; a possible D gene is TRBD1 (6 bases). V shed 6 bases and J shed 10 bases, with 16 bases lying between them. Germline V lookup: CDR1 SGHTA, CDR2 FQGTGA. The CDR3 spans 14 residues. CDR3: CASSSTGSRSPLHF. The CDR3 DNA reads TGTGCCAGCAGTTCTACAGGGTCTCGGTCACCCCTCCACTTT.

V is TRBV4-2 and J is TRBJ2-1; TRBD2 matches 9 bases. Trimming took 0 bases from V and 4 from J; bases not matched to a gene: 4. CDR1 LGHNA and CDR2 YNFKEQ come from the germline V gene. The CDR3 length is 16 residues. Here the CDR3 reads CASSQDQRGAYNEQFF. CDR3 DNA sequence: TGTGCCAGCAGCCAAGATCAGCGGGGGGCATACAATGAGCAGTTCTTC.

The rearrangement joins TRBV7-6 to TRBJ2-3; 8 bases agree with TRBD2. Germline-derived CDR1 and CDR2 are SGHVS and FNYEAQ. The trim removed 4 bases at V and 5 bases at J, leaving 5 bases unmatched. CDR3 length: 14 residues. Written as DNA, the CDR3 is TGTGCCAGCAGCTCCGGGGGGGCCGTAGATACGCAGTATTTT. Its protein product is CASSSGGAVDTQYF.

This clone has a single count. The rearrangement uses TRBV18 and TRBJ2-1; D not resolved. Germline V gene sequence: CDR1 KGHSH, CDR2 LQKENI. The length of the CDR3 is 16 residues. The germline V and J ends were trimmed by 0 bases and 1 base, with 10 bases remaining between them. The CDR3 spells CASSPPTVVSYNEQFF. The CDR3 coding sequence is TGTGCCAGCTCACCACCAACAGTAGTTTCCTACAATGAGCAGTTCTTC.

The chain combines TRBV19 with TRBJ2-1; TRBD2 matches at 12 bases. Germline V gives CDR1 LNHDA, CDR2 SQIVND (reference sequence). After removal of 0 bases from V and 7 bases from J, the junction contained 7 bases not matched to a gene. CDR3 size: 17 residues. CDR3 DNA: TGTGCCAGTAGTATAGAAACACTAGCGGGAGGAGGTAATGAGCAGTTCTTC. Its protein is CASSIETLAGGGNEQFF.

This sequence joins TRBV5-1 and TRBJ2-7; 11 positions agree with TRBD2. Germline CDR1 reads SGHRS; CDR2 reads YFSETQ. CDR3 length: 14 amino acids. With V trimmed by 3 bases and J by 6 bases, 5 bases remained unmatched. The CDR3 nucleotides are TGCGCCAGCAGCTACCTAGCGGGAGGAGGCGAGCAGTACTTC. Residues: CASSYLAGGGEQYF. Variable domain in full (rest from reference TRBV5-1 and TRBJ2-7): KAGVTQTPRYLIKTRGQQVTLSCSPISGHRSVSWYQQTPGQGLQFLFEYFSETQRNKGNFPGRFSGRQFSNSRSEMNVSTLELGDSALYLCASSYLAGGGEQYFGPGTRLTVT.

This rearrangement joins TRBV29-1 to TRBJ2-3; a possible D gene is TRBD1 (5 bases). Looked up from germline, CDR1 is SQVTM and CDR2 is ANQGSEA. The V and J ends lost 1 base and 8 bases respectively, with 10 bases between them. The CDR3 has 12 amino acids. The CDR3 nucleotides are TGCAGCGTTGAAGGCTTGGGGCTTACGCAGTATTTT. It encodes CSVEGLGLTQYF.

The CDR3 sequence is CASSFRGDQETQYF. DNA for the CDR3: TGTGCCAGCAGCTTTAGGGGTGACCAAGAGACCCAGTACTTC. J is TRBJ2-5 and V is TRBV7-3; D might be TRBD1 (5 bases). Germline CDR1 SGHTA, CDR2 FQGTGA. CDR3 length: 14 amino acids. Trimming took off 3 bases at V and 0 bases at J, with 8 bases between the two ends.

The chain couples TRBV27 to TRBJ1-2; 10 nucleotides agree with TRBD1. Germline V gives CDR1 MNHEY, CDR2 SMNVEV (reference sequence). V shed 5 bases, J shed 4 bases, and the junction held 10 bases outside the gene matches. The CDR3 has 16 residues. CDR3 protein: CASSLQTGGPSYGYTF. CDR3 in DNA: TGTGCCAGCAGTCTCCAGACAGGGGGCCCCTCCTATGGCTACACCTTC.

The chain couples TRBV7-6 to TRBJ2-7; 10 bases fit TRBD2. The CDR3 length is 18 residues. The V gene end was trimmed by 5 bases and the J gene end by 2 bases; junction bases not matched to a gene: 15. CDR1 is SGHVS and CDR2 is FNYEAQ in the germline V gene. The CDR3 coding sequence is TGTGCCAGCAGCCCCCACCTCCGGACTAGCGGCAATCCCTACGAGCAGTACTTC. Encoded protein: CASSPHLRTSGNPYEQYF.

This chain joins TRBV30 and TRBJ2-3, with a weak D call TRBD1 (5 bases). CDR1 and CDR2 from the germline V gene are GTSNPN and SVGIG (reference sequence). With 5 bases removed from V and 5 bases from J, the gap between germline ends came to 11 bases. This CDR3 is 12 amino acids long. CDR3 DNA sequence: TGTGCCTGGGGGCACAGGTTAGATACGCAGTATTTT. Translating it yields CAWGHRLDTQYF.

V and J are TRBV19 and TRBJ1-5; TRBD1 matches 10 bases. V lost 6 bases and J lost 15; bases outside the gene matches: 17. Germline V gene data show CDR1 as LNHDA and CDR2 as SQIVND (reference sequence). This CDR3 spans 15 amino acids. This CDR3 is CASRPPLGQGPASHF. CDR3 coding DNA: TGTGCCAGTAGACCGCCTTTGGGACAGGGGCCCGCTTCGCATTTT. Based on the CDR3 plus reference TRBV19 and TRBJ1-5, the full variable domain is DGGITQSPKYLFRKEGQNVTLSCEQNLNHDAMYWYRQDPGQGLRLIYYSQIVNDFQKGDIAEGYSVSREKKESFPLTVTSAQKNPTAFYLCASRPPLGQGPASHFGDGTRLSIL.

The gene calls are TRBV30 and TRBJ2-2; 8 positions match TRBD1. In germline, CDR1 is GTSNPN, CDR2 SVGIG (reference sequence). The V gene end was trimmed by 3 bases and the J gene end by 6 bases; junction bases not matched to a gene: 6. The CDR3 extends over 14 amino acids. CDR3 nucleotides: TGTGCCTGGAGACCCACAGGGGGTCCCGGGGAGCTGTTTTTT. It codes for CAWRPTGGPGELFF.

The chain uses TRBV7-2 and TRBJ2-7; D uncertain. The germline V gene encodes CDR1 SGHTA and CDR2 FQGNSA. V lost 3 bases to trimming and J lost 7 bases, with 16 bases between them. The CDR3 contains 14 residues. The CDR3 nucleotides are TGTGCCAGCAGCTTTCGAGGCGGCCCCGGGGAGCAGTACTTC. This translates into CASSFRGGPGEQYF.

The gene calls are TRBV4-2 and TRBJ2-1; tentatively, D is TRBD2 (5 bases). Per germline, CDR1 LGHNA and CDR2 YNFKEQ. V was trimmed by 0 bases and J by 0 bases, leaving 15 bases between them. CDR3 length: 18 amino acids. The CDR3 DNA reads TGTGCCAGCAGCCAAGAGGGCTTAAGAGCGGCCTCCTACAATGAGCAGTTCTTC. Protein product: CASSQEGLRAASYNEQFF.

The chain joins TRBV7-9 to TRBJ2-5; 9 nucleotides agree with TRBD1. The CDR3 consists of 16 residues. In germline, CDR1 is SEHNR, CDR2 FQNEAQ (reference sequence). After removal of 5 bases from V and 2 bases from J, the junction contained 9 bases not matched to a gene. The CDR3 loop reads CASSDGDRVLQETQYF. The CDR3 bases are TGTGCCAGCAGCGATGGGGACAGGGTGCTACAAGAGACCCAGTACTTC. Full variable domain (rest looked up from reference TRBV7-9 and TRBJ2-5): DTGVSQNPRHKITKRGQNVTFRCDPISEHNRLYWYRQTLGQGPEFLTYFQNEAQLEKSRLLSDRFSAERPKGSFSTLEIQRTEQGDSAMYLCASSDGDRVLQETQYFGPGTRLLVL.

The CDR3: CASSARDRGAGYGYTF. The CDR3 bases are TGTGCCAGCAGCGCCCGGGACAGGGGCGCGGGCTATGGCTACACCTTC. This chain links TRBV9 with TRBJ1-2, with 10 bases aligning to TRBD1. The V and J ends lost 3 bases and 4 bases, in that order; junction bases with no gene match: 9. The CDR3 has 16 amino acids. Germline values: CDR1 SGDLS, CDR2 YYNGEE. The full variable domain, completed using reference TRBV9 and TRBJ1-2, is DSGVTQTPKHLITATGQRVTLRCSPRSGDLSVYWYQQSLDQGLQFLIQYYNGEERAKGNILERFSAQQFPDLHSELNLSSLELGDSALYFCASSARDRGAGYGYTFGSGTRLTVV.

The chain carries TRBV7-9 and TRBJ1-2; possibly TRBD1 for D (5 bases). The CDR3 extends over 15 amino acids. Germline V gene sequence: CDR1 SEHNR, CDR2 FQNEAQ (reference sequence). Deletions cut 5 bases from V and 4 bases from J, with 17 bases between. The CDR3 sequence: CASSLEAQGPYGYTF. DNA of the CDR3: TGTGCCAGCAGCCTAGAAGCCCAGGGCCCCTATGGCTACACCTTC.

The genes are TRBV7-2 and TRBJ2-7; 7 nucleotides match TRBD1. The CDR3 extends over 14 amino acids. The J segment lost 5 bases and the V segment lost 1 base, leaving 5 bases of the junction unmatched. Germline lookup yields CDR1 SGHTA and CDR2 FQGNSA. The CDR3 here is CASSLDYRGHEQYF. CDR3 coding DNA: TGTGCCAGCAGCTTAGACTACAGGGGTCACGAGCAGTACTTC.

The chain couples TRBV2 to TRBJ1-1, with unresolved D. The germline CDR1 and CDR2 sequences are SNHLY and FYNNEI. The CDR3 runs to 16 residues. Trimming pared 4 bases from V and 3 bases from J, leaving 18 bases between. The CDR3 nucleotides are TGTGCCAGCAGTGCCCGTGGCAATCAACGGGACACTGAAGCTTTCTTT. Amino acid sequence: CASSARGNQRDTEAFF.

The V gene is TRBV4-1, the J gene TRBJ2-1; 11 positions match TRBD2. Germline values: CDR1 MGHRA, CDR2 YSYEKL. The CDR3 runs to 16 residues. Losses at the gene ends were 0 bases for V and 9 bases for J; bases not matched to a gene: 7. In DNA form, the CDR3 reads TGCGCCAGCAGCCAAGATTCTAGCGGGAGGATCAGTGAGCAGTTCTTC. It codes for CASSQDSSGRISEQFF.

V usage is TRBV30 and J usage is TRBJ1-1, with 7 bases that match TRBD1. In germline, CDR1 is GTSNPN, CDR2 SVGIG (reference sequence). There are 14 residues in the CDR3. V lost 3 bases, J lost 1 base, and 5 bases stayed unmatched. The CDR3 DNA reads TGTGCCTGGAGGCCCGGGACAGCGAACACTGAAGCTTTCTTT. It translates to CAWRPGTANTEAFF.

V usage is TRBV7-2 and J usage is TRBJ1-6; no clear D. V was trimmed by 5 bases and J by 12 bases, leaving 14 bases between them. Germline V gene sequence: CDR1 SGHTA, CDR2 FQGNSA. The CDR3 extends over 13 amino acids. The CDR3 nucleotides are TGTGCCAGCAGCGACCGAGGAGGACTACCCCTCCACTTT. Its translation is CASSDRGGLPLHF.

The V and J genes are TRBV19 and TRBJ1-5, with D perhaps TRBD1 (6 bases). The CDR3 extends over 15 amino acids. The ends were cut back, 7 bases at V and 4 bases at J, with 17 bases in the middle. Germline V lookup: CDR1 LNHDA, CDR2 SQIVND (reference sequence). CDR3 sequence: CASIASGTTNQPQHF. CDR3 nucleotides: TGTGCCAGTATCGCTTCCGGGACAACGAATCAGCCCCAGCATTTT.

The chain has TRBV28 and TRBJ1-1; 8 bases match TRBD1. V trimming: 6 bases; J trimming: 7 bases; junction bases outside the gene matches: 16. The CDR3 is made up of 16 amino acids. Germline CDR1 MDHEN, CDR2 SYDVKM. The CDR3 loop reads CASRPRQGLRWDEAFF. Written as DNA, the CDR3 is TGTGCCAGCAGGCCCCGACAGGGGTTGAGGTGGGATGAAGCTTTCTTT.

This clone was observed a single time. The genes are TRBV5-1 and TRBJ2-1; no firm D call. V lost 0 bases and J 9 bases, leaving 10 bases between the germline ends. CDR3 length: 13 residues. Germline CDR1 and CDR2: SGHRS and YFSETQ. CDR3 loop: CASSLVQVSEQFF. CDR3 sequence (DNA): TGCGCCAGCAGCTTGGTCCAGGTCTCTGAGCAGTTCTTC.

CDR3 in amino acids: CASARGDTYFSGNTIYF. CDR3 coding DNA: TGTGCCAGCGCCAGGGGGGACACCTATTTCTCTGGAAACACCATATATTTT. The chain employs TRBV5-8 and TRBJ1-3; 7 bases line up with TRBD1. Germline trimming cut 7 bases from V and 0 bases from J; bases unmatched to any gene: 13. CDR1 SGHTS and CDR2 YDEGEE come from the germline V gene. The CDR3 has 17 residues.

J is TRBJ2-2 and V is TRBV6-6; 9 nucleotides align to TRBD1. Germline lookup yields CDR1 MNHNY and CDR2 SVGAGI (reference sequence). V lost 6 bases to trimming and J lost 4 bases; unmatched junction nucleotides: 9. The CDR3 has 16 residues. CDR3 in amino acids: CASSGPGQGGTGELFF. In DNA, the CDR3 is TGTGCCAGCAGCGGCCCGGGACAGGGAGGCACCGGGGAGCTGTTTTTT.

The V call is TRBV5-5, the J call TRBJ1-4, with TRBD1 identical over 11 bases. The CDR3 consists of 16 residues. Germline assignment: CDR1 SGHKS and CDR2 YYEKEE (reference sequence). V lost 9 bases to trimming and J lost 3 bases; unmatched junction nucleotides: 10. CDR3 coding DNA: TGTGCCACCTCCTGGGGACAGGGGGGAGCTAATGAAAAACTGTTTTTT. This gives the protein CATSWGQGGANEKLFF.

J is TRBJ2-3 and V is TRBV7-2, with 8 bases aligning to TRBD1. The CDR3 has 14 amino acids. V trimming: 5 bases; J trimming: 1 base; junction bases outside the gene matches: 2. Germline V gene sequence: CDR1 SGHTA, CDR2 FQGNSA. The CDR3 DNA reads TGTGCCAGCAGCCCGACAGGGGGCACAGATACGCAGTATTTT. It yields the protein CASSPTGGTDTQYF.